This T cell receptor (beta chain) was documented in a study of blood T cells in healthy people across ages. On the study more broadly: Per two T cells, template switching captured roughly one barcoded beta molecule.

The germline CDR1 and CDR2 sequences are SGHTA and FQGTGA. Trimming shortened V by 5 bases and J by 1 base, and 14 bases separated the two germline ends. The CDR3 loop spans 15 amino acids. At least 5.5 micrograms of total RNA were extracted per sample. As regards this clonotype: Its antigen is not known.

A second PCR, run for about 7 to 11 cycles, used a sample-barcoded 5' primer plus a J-beta primer mix. MiXCR, applied by TCRdb to the 5' RACE reads, yields one record per CDR3 protein. Here the sample spans around 2 million distinct CDR3 sequences, about two fifths being singletons. General study results and limits: Versus aged donors, long-lived donors had higher diversity and more naive CD4+ cells.

This sequence joins TRBV7-3 and TRBJ2-5; no definite D call. This receptor was obtained from a human donor in good health. The material sequenced was blood. CDR3 coding DNA: TGTGCCAGCAGCCGTTTACACGGCCCCCAAGAGACCCAGTACTTC. It encodes CASSRLHGPQETQYF.